This TCR beta chain was recorded in a study of Tregs in tolerant kidney transplant recipients. Regarding the study as a whole: In tolerant patients, donor-specific Tregs outgrew total Tregs, suggesting antigen-driven expansion.

The protocol was immunoSEQ multiplex PCR, while the TCRdb copy is restricted to in-frame clones and leaves out a portion. This sample yields around 86,000 clones, of which 90% to 95% are seen a single time; approximately 1.4% belongs to the top ten. The CDR3 is 15 residues long. The V end was cut by 1 base, the J end by 1 base, with 10 bases between. CDR1 SGHAT and CDR2 FQNNGV come from the germline V gene. Related graft donors supplied nonmyeloablative bone marrow transplants, and mixed chimerism was transient. Of note for this clone: Its antigen is not identified.

The TCR sequence derives from a human patient who received a combined kidney and bone marrow transplant. Some T cells may originate from the graft donor. This sample comprised CD4+ T cells from blood (PBMCs), obtained 24 months after the transplant. The chain has TRBV11-2 and TRBJ2-5, with D hard to call. CDR3 residues: CASSLGNGPQETQYF. The CDR3, as DNA: TGTGCCAGCAGCTTAGGCAACGGTCCCCAAGAGACCCAGTACTTC. The full variable domain, rest sourced from reference TRBV11-2 and TRBJ2-5, is EAGVAQSPRYKIIEKRQSVAFWCNPISGHATLYWYQQILGQGPKLLIQFQNNGVVDDSQLPKDRFSAERLKGVDSTLKIQPAKLEDSAVYLCASSLGNGPQETQYFGPGTRLLVL.